Here is one TCR beta chain with its context. The CDR3 is 13 residues long. V gave up 6 bases and J gave up 8 bases, with 16 bases separating them. Germline V CDR1 and CDR2: SQVTM, ANQGSEA. The record originates from a study of cytomegalovirus exposure and HLA in healthy donors. The PCR employed 60 Vbeta primers together with 13 Jbeta primers. Clones were sequenced by immunoSEQ multiplex PCR, and TCRdb holds only the in-frame ones, with some missing. This sample contains over 50,000 clones. The specimen sequenced was PBMCs. This sequence joins TRBV29-1 and TRBJ1-4; D unresolved. This receptor was obtained from a man aged 50 or older in good health and CMV-seropositive. CDR3 residues: CSVLDSLWEKLFF. CDR3 coding DNA: TGCAGCGTGTTGGATAGCCTCTGGGAAAAACTGTTTTTT.